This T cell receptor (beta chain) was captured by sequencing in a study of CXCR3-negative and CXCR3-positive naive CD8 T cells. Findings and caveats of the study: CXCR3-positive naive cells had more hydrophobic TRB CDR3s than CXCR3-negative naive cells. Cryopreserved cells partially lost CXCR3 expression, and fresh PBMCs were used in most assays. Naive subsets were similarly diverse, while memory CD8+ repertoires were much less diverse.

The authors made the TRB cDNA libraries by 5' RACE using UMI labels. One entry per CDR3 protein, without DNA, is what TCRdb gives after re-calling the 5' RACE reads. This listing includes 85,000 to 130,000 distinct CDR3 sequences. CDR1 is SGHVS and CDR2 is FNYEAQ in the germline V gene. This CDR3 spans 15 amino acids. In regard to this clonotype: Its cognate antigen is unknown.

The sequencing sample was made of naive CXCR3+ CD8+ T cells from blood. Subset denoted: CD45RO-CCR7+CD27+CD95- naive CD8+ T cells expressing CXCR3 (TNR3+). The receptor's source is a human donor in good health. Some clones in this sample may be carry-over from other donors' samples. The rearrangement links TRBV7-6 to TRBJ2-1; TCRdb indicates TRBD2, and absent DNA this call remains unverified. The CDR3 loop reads CASSHSGPLYNEQFF. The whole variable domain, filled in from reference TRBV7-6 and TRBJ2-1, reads GAGVSQSPRYKVTKRGQDVALRCDPISGHVSLYWYRQALGQGPEFLTYFNYEAQQDKSGLPNDRFSAERPEGSISTLTIQRTEQRDSAMYRCASSHSGPLYNEQFFGPGTRLTVL.